This T cell receptor (beta chain) was recorded in a study of T cells after yellow fever vaccination. General study results and limits: Some clonotypes, a small share, were shared between CD4 and CD8 compartments. Weaker, the secondary response had a peak occurring faster, on day 5 versus 15. In post-booster samples, most primary-vaccination clones reappeared (approximately 95% CD4, 75% to 90% CD8). The presence of abundant clonotypes contaminating from the bulk population was possible in FACS-sorted repertoires.

Trimming pared 1 base from V and 6 bases from J, leaving 8 bases between. Germline V gene data show CDR1 as SGHVS and CDR2 as FNYEAQ. The CDR3 covers 13 residues. TCRdb used MiXCR to reprocess the 5' RACE reads, holding one entry per CDR3 protein. The sample gives hundreds of thousands of distinct CDR3 sequences, 13% of which show up once; about 14% is in the top ten. About this clonotype: Its antigen is unknown.

The receptor's source is a man aged 25 to 45 who received the YFV17D yellow fever vaccine. The V call is TRBV7-6, the J call TRBJ2-3, with D unresolved. This specimen was PBMCs, taken on the day of the yellow fever booster vaccination. The CDR3 loop is CASSLGSWDTQYF. CDR3 bases: TGTGCCAGCAGCTTAGGAAGCTGGGATACGCAGTATTTT.